Listed below are T cell receptor beta chains from one sample, sequenced in a study of T cells in Graves' hyperthyroidism and ophthalmopathy. Using its own MiXCR run on the multiplex PCR reads, TCRdb lists one record per CDR3 protein. In the table there are about 740,000 distinct CDR3 sequences, 12% to 15% of which are singletons. The material sequenced was blood. These receptors all stem from a woman aged 18-29 years with Graves' hyperthyroidism. The CDR3 runs from the conserved cysteine through the conserved F or W. A D gene is named only where the DNA matches it firmly. Part of the rows lack a size; the others show once, few, many or a class for expanded clones.

CDR3 length: 15; D gene: TRBD2; V gene: TRBV11-2; clone size: many; J gene: TRBJ2-5; CDR3 protein: CASSSGGGRGETQYF; CDR3 DNA: TGTGCCAGCAGCTCGGGGGGGGGCCGTGGAGAGACCCAGTACTTC
CDR3 length: 13; D gene: .; V gene: TRBV6-1; clone size: many; J gene: TRBJ1-1; CDR3 protein: CACTGTWNTEAFF; CDR3 DNA: TGTGCCTGCACCGGGACATGGAACACTGAAGCTTTCTTT
CDR3 length: 13; D gene: .; V gene: TRBV30; clone size: many; J gene: TRBJ2-6; CDR3 protein: CAWRVAGANVLTF; CDR3 DNA: TGTGCCTGGAGGGTAGCTGGGGCCAACGTCCTGACTTTC
CDR3 length: 15; D gene: .; V gene: TRBV12-3/TRBV12-4; clone size: few; J gene: TRBJ1-5; CDR3 protein: CASSFREGSNQPQHF; CDR3 DNA: TGTGCCAGCAGTTTCAGGGAGGGGAGCAATCAGCCCCAGCATTTT
CDR3 length: 14; D gene: TRBD1; V gene: TRBV19; clone size: few; J gene: TRBJ2-7; CDR3 protein: CASSRTTGVHEQYF; CDR3 DNA: TGTGCCAGTAGTCGAACGACAGGGGTCCACGAGCAGTACTTC
CDR3 length: 14; D gene: .; V gene: TRBV28; clone size: .; J gene: TRBJ1-1; CDR3 protein: CASNFRGGGMEAFF; CDR3 DNA: TGTGCCAGCAATTTTAGGGGGGGAGGGATGGAAGCTTTCTTT
CDR3 length: 15; D gene: TRBD1; V gene: TRBV7-9; clone size: .; J gene: TRBJ2-3; CDR3 protein: CASSFIAGGADTQYF; CDR3 DNA: TGTGCCAGCAGCTTCATCGCAGGGGGCGCAGATACGCAGTATTTT
CDR3 length: 14; D gene: .; V gene: TRBV25-1; clone size: .; J gene: TRBJ2-1; CDR3 protein: CASSEYSPGREQFF; CDR3 DNA: TGTGCCAGCAGTGAATATTCACCGGGCAGGGAGCAGTTCTTC
CDR3 length: 14; D gene: TRBD1; V gene: TRBV7-9; clone size: many; J gene: TRBJ2-7; CDR3 protein: CASSPDRGLYEQYF; CDR3 DNA: TGTGCCAGCAGCCCCGACAGGGGGCTCTACGAGCAGTACTTC
CDR3 length: 14; D gene: .; V gene: TRBV20-1; clone size: many; J gene: TRBJ2-7; CDR3 protein: CSARSRQGGYEQYF; CDR3 DNA: TGCAGTGCCCGGTCACGCCAGGGTGGCTACGAGCAGTACTTC
CDR3 length: 11; D gene: .; V gene: TRBV29-1; clone size: .; J gene: TRBJ1-2; CDR3 protein: CSVVVDYGYTF; CDR3 DNA: TGCAGCGTTGTTGTCGACTATGGCTACACCTTC
CDR3 length: 12; D gene: .; V gene: TRBV19; clone size: .; J gene: TRBJ2-7; CDR3 protein: CASSTVGYEQYF; CDR3 DNA: TGTGCCAGTAGTACCGTGGGATACGAGCAGTACTTC
CDR3 length: 14; D gene: .; V gene: TRBV20-1; clone size: few; J gene: TRBJ2-1; CDR3 protein: CSARDQRTVDEQFF; CDR3 DNA: TGCAGTGCTAGAGATCAAAGGACAGTGGATGAGCAGTTCTTC
CDR3 length: 15; D gene: .; V gene: TRBV7-8; clone size: .; J gene: TRBJ1-2; CDR3 protein: CASSLVDQPNYGYAF; CDR3 DNA: TGTGCCAGCAGCTTAGTCGACCAGCCCAACTATGGCTACGCCTTC
CDR3 length: 13; D gene: .; V gene: TRBV24-1; clone size: .; J gene: TRBJ2-1; CDR3 protein: CATSAVGQNEQFF; CDR3 DNA: TGTGCCACCAGTGCCGTCGGACAGAATGAGCAGTTCTTC
CDR3 length: 14; D gene: .; V gene: TRBV29-1; clone size: many; J gene: TRBJ2-1; CDR3 protein: CSVFGGGAYNEQFF; CDR3 DNA: TGCAGCGTTTTCGGGGGTGGGGCCTACAATGAGCAGTTCTTC
CDR3 length: 18; D gene: TRBD2; V gene: TRBV20-1; clone size: .; J gene: TRBJ2-1; CDR3 protein: CSAREATSGFPAYNEQFF; CDR3 DNA: TGCAGTGCTAGAGAGGCGACTAGCGGTTTTCCGGCCTACAATGAGCAGTTCTTC
CDR3 length: 17; D gene: TRBD2; V gene: TRBV10-3; clone size: .; J gene: TRBJ2-3; CDR3 protein: CAISGLAGDLGTDTQYF; CDR3 DNA: TGTGCCATCAGTGGACTAGCGGGAGATTTGGGTACAGATACGCAGTATTTT
CDR3 length: 20; D gene: TRBD2; V gene: TRBV27; clone size: many; J gene: TRBJ2-7; CDR3 protein: CASSLGSGRAFTTQAYEQYF; CDR3 DNA: TGTGCCAGCAGTTTAGGTAGCGGGAGGGCTTTCACAACCCAAGCCTACGAGCAGTACTTC
CDR3 length: 17; D gene: .; V gene: TRBV3-1; clone size: .; J gene: TRBJ2-2; CDR3 protein: CASSQGTAAPNTGELFF; CDR3 DNA: TGTGCCAGCAGCCAAGGCACGGCGGCACCGAACACCGGGGAGCTGTTTTTT
CDR3 length: 19; D gene: .; V gene: TRBV6-1; clone size: few; J gene: TRBJ2-6; CDR3 protein: CASSFPGYRPNSGANVLTF; CDR3 DNA: TGTGCCAGCAGCTTTCCAGGGTATCGGCCAAACTCTGGGGCCAACGTCCTGACTTTC
CDR3 length: 13; D gene: .; V gene: TRBV28; clone size: few; J gene: TRBJ1-1; CDR3 protein: CATLRWTNTEAFF; CDR3 DNA: TGTGCCACCCTCCGGTGGACGAACACTGAAGCTTTCTTT
CDR3 length: 20; D gene: .; V gene: TRBV5-1; clone size: .; J gene: TRBJ1-1; CDR3 protein: CASSFRSPMTGPSMNTEAFF; CDR3 DNA: TGCGCCAGCAGCTTTAGGTCGCCCATGACAGGCCCCTCCATGAACACTGAAGCTTTCTTT
CDR3 length: 17; D gene: .; V gene: TRBV4-3; clone size: .; J gene: TRBJ1-4; CDR3 protein: CASSPKPGTTYNEKLFF; CDR3 DNA: TGCGCCAGCAGCCCGAAGCCCGGGACAACTTATAATGAAAAACTGTTTTTT
CDR3 length: 19; D gene: TRBD2; V gene: TRBV30; clone size: once; J gene: TRBJ2-2; CDR3 protein: CAWTTKGLASFVNTGELFF; CDR3 DNA: TGTGCCTGGACCACAAAGGGACTAGCTTCCTTCGTTAACACCGGGGAGCTGTTTTTT
CDR3 length: 17; D gene: TRBD2; V gene: TRBV7-9; clone size: .; J gene: TRBJ2-5; CDR3 protein: CASSHFGLAGKQETQYF; CDR3 DNA: TGTGCCAGCAGCCACTTTGGACTAGCGGGAAAACAAGAGACCCAGTACTTC
CDR3 length: 14; D gene: TRBD2; V gene: TRBV28; clone size: many; J gene: TRBJ2-7; CDR3 protein: CASTRLAGGREQYF; CDR3 DNA: TGTGCCAGCACCCGCCTAGCGGGAGGGAGGGAGCAGTACTTC
CDR3 length: 14; D gene: TRBD2; V gene: TRBV20-1; clone size: many; J gene: TRBJ2-1; CDR3 protein: CSASRLAAHNEQFF; CDR3 DNA: TGCAGTGCTAGTCGGCTAGCGGCTCACAATGAGCAGTTCTTC
CDR3 length: 13; D gene: .; V gene: TRBV30; clone size: many; J gene: TRBJ2-7; CDR3 protein: CAWSLVSPYEQYF; CDR3 DNA: TGTGCCTGGAGTTTAGTGTCCCCCTACGAGCAGTACTTC
CDR3 length: 10; D gene: .; V gene: TRBV6-2/TRBV6-3; clone size: few; J gene: TRBJ1-1; CDR3 protein: CASSDNEAFF; CDR3 DNA: TGTGCCAGCAGCGACAATGAAGCTTTCTTT